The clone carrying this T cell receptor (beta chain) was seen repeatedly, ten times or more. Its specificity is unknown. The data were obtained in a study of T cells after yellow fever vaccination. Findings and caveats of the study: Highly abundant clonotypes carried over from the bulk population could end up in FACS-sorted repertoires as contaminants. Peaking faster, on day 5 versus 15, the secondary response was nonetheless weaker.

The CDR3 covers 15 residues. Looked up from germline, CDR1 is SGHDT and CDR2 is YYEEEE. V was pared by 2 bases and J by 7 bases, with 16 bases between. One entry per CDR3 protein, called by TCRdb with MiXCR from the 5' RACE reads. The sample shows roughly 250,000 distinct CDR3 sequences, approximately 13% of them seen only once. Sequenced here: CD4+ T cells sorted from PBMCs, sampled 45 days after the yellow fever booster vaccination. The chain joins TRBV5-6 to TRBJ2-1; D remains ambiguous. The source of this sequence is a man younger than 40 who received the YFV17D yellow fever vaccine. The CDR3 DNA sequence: TGTGCCAGCAGCTTAAGACTCCGCCTGAGGAATGAGCAGTTCTTC. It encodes CASSLRLRLRNEQFF.